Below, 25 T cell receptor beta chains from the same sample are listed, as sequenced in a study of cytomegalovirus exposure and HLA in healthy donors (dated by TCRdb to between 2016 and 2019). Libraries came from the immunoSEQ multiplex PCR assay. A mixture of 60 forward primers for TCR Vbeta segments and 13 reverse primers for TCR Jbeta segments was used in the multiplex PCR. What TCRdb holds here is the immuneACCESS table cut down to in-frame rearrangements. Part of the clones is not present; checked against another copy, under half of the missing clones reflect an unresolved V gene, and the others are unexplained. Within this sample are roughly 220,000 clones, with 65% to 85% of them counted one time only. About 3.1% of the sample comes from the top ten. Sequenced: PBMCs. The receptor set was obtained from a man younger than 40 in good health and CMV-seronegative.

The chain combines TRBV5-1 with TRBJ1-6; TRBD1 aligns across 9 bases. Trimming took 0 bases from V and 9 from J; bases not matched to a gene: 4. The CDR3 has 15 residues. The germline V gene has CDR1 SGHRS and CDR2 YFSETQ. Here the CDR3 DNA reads TGCGCCAGCAGCTTGGCCGGGACAGGGCGTTCACCCCTCCACTTT. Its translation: CASSLAGTGRSPLHF. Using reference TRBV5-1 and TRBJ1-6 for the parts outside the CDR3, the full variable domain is KAGVTQTPRYLIKTRGQQVTLSCSPISGHRSVSWYQQTPGQGLQFLFEYFSETQRNKGNFPGRFSGRQFSNSRSEMNVSTLELGDSALYLCASSLAGTGRSPLHFGNGTRLTVT.

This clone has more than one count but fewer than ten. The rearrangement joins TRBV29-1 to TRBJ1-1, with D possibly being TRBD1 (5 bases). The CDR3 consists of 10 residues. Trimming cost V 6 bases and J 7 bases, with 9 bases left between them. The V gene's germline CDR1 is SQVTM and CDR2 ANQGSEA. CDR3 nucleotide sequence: TGCAGCGTCTCAGGGATTGAAGCTTTCTTT. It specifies CSVSGIEAFF.

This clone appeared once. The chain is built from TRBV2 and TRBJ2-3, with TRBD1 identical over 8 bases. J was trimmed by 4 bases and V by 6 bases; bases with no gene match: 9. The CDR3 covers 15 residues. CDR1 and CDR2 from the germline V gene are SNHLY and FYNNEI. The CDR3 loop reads CASSFDRGASDTQYF. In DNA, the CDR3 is TGTGCCAGCAGCTTTGACAGGGGCGCCTCAGATACGCAGTATTTT.

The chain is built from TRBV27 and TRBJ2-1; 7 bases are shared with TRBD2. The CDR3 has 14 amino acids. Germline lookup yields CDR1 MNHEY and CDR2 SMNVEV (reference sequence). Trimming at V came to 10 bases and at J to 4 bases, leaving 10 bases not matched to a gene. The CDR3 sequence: CATQAGGMYNEQFF. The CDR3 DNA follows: TGTGCCACTCAGGCCGGGGGGATGTACAATGAGCAGTTCTTC.

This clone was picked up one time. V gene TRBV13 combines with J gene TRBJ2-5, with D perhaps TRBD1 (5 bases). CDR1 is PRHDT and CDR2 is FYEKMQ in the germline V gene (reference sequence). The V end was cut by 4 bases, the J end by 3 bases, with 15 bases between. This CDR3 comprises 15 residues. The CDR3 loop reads CASSYLGRTKETQYF. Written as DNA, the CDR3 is TGTGCCAGCAGCTATTTGGGGCGGACGAAAGAGACCCAGTACTTC. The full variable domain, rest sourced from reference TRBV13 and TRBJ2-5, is AAGVIQSPRHLIKEKRETATLKCYPIPRHDTVYWYQQGPGQDPQFLISFYEKMQSDKGSIPDRFSAQQFSDYHSELNMSSLELGDSALYFCASSYLGRTKETQYFGPGTRLLVL.

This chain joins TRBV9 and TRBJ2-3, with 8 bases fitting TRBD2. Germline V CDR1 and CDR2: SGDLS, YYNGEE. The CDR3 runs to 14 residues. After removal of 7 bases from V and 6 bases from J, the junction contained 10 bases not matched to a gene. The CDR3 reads CASRPIAGLDTQYF. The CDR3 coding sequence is TGTGCCAGCCGCCCAATAGCGGGGTTGGATACGCAGTATTTT.

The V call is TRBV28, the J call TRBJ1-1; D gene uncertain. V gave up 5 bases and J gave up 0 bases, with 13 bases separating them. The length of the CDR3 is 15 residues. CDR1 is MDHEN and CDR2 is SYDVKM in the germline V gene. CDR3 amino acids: CASSPNERVNTEAFF. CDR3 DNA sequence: TGTGCCAGCAGTCCTAACGAGCGGGTGAACACTGAAGCTTTCTTT. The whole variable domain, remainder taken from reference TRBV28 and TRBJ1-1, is DVKVTQSSRYLVKRTGEKVFLECVQDMDHENMFWYRQDPGLGLRLIYFSYDVKMKEKGDIPEGYSVSREKKERFSLILESASTNQTSMYLCASSPNERVNTEAFFGQGTRLTVV.

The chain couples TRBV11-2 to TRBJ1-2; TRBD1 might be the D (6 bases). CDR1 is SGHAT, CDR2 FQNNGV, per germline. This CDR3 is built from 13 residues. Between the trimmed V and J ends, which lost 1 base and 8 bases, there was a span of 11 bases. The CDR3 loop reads CASSLVGGWGYTF. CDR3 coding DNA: TGTGCCAGCAGCTTAGTTGGGGGCTGGGGCTACACCTTC.

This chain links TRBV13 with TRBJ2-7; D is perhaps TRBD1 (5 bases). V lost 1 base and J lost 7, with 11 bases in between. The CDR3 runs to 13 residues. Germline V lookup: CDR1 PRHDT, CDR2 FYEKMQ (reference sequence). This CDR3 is CASSLVGEGEQYF. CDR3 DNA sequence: TGTGCCAGCAGCTTAGTAGGGGAAGGAGAGCAGTACTTC.

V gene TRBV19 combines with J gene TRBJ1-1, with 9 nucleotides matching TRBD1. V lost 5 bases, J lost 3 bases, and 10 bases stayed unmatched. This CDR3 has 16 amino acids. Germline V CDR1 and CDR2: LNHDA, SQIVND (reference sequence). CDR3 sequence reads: CASSASLGTGYTEAFF. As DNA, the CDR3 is TGTGCCAGTAGTGCCTCTCTCGGGACAGGGTACACTGAAGCTTTCTTT.

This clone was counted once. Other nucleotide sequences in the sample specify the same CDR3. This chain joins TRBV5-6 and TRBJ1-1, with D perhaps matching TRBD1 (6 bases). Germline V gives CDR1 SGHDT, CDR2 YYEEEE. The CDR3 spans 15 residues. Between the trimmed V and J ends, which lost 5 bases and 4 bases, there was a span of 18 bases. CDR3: CASRRGDRMSTEAFF. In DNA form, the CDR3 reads TGTGCCAGCAGGAGAGGAGACAGGATGAGCACTGAAGCTTTCTTT.

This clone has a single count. The CDR3 loop reads CASSQVERGPTDTQYF. CDR3 nucleotides: TGTGCCAGCAGCCAAGTGGAGCGGGGGCCCACAGATACGCAGTATTTT. The chain recombines TRBV14 with TRBJ2-3; 8 bases match TRBD2. V lost 1 base, J lost 2 bases, and 5 bases stayed unmatched. Germline CDR1 SGHDN, CDR2 FVKESK. The CDR3 length is 16 residues.

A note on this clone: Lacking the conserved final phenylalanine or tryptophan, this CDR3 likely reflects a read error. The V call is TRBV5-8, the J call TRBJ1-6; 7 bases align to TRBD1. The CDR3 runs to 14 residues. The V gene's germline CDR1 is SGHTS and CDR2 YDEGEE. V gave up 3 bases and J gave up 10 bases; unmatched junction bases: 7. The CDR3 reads CASSYLQGRSPLHL. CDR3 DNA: TGTGCCAGCAGCTACTTACAGGGGAGATCACCCCTCCACCTT.

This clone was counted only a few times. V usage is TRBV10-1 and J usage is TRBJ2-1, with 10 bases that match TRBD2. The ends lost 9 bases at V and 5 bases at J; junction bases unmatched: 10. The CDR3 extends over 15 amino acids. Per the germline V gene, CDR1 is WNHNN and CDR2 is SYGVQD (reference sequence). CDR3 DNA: TGCGCCAGAGGAGCTAGCGGGGGACCCCACAATGAGCAGTTCTTC. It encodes CARGASGGPHNEQFF.

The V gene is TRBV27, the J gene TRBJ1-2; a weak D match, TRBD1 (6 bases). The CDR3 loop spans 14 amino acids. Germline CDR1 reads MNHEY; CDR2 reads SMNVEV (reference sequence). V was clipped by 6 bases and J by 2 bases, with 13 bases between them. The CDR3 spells CASRQGVVNYGYTF. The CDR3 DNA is TGTGCCAGCAGACAGGGAGTGGTGAACTATGGCTACACCTTC.

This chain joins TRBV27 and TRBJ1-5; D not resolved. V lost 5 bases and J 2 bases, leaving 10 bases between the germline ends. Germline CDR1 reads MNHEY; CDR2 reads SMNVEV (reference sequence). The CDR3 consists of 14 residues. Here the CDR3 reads CASSPGWGNQPQHF. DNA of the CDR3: TGTGCCAGCAGTCCAGGTTGGGGCAATCAGCCCCAGCATTTT.

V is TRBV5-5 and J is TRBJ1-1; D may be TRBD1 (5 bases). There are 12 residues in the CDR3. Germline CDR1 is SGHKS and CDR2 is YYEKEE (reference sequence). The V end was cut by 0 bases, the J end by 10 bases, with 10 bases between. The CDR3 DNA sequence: TGTGCCAGCAGCTTGGAGGGGTCGAGAGCTTTCTTT. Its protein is CASSLEGSRAFF.

CDR3 in amino acids: CASSVKRTGSNEQFF. CDR3 DNA: TGTGCCAGCAGTGTCAAACGGACAGGGAGTAATGAGCAGTTCTTC. This chain links TRBV2 with TRBJ2-1; 8 nucleotides line up with TRBD1. CDR3 length: 15 residues. J was trimmed by 7 bases and V by 4 bases; bases with no gene match: 9. Germline values: CDR1 SNHLY, CDR2 FYNNEI. Full variable domain (remainder filled in from reference TRBV2 and TRBJ2-1): EPEVTQTPSHQVTQMGQEVILRCVPISNHLYFYWYRQILGQKVEFLVSFYNNEISEKSEIFDDQFSVERPDGSNFTLKIRSTKLEDSAMYFCASSVKRTGSNEQFFGPGTRLTVL.

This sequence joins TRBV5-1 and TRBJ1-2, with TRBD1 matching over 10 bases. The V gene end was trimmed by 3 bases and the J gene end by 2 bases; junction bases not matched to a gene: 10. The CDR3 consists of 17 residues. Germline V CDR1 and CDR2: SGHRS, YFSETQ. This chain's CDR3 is CASSSPPDRGKNYGYTF. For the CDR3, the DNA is TGCGCCAGCAGCTCCCCACCGGACAGGGGGAAGAACTATGGCTACACCTTC.

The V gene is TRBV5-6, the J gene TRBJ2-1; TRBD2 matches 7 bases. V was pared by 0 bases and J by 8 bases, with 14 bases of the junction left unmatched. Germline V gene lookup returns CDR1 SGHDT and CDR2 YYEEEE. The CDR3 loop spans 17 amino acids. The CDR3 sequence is CASSLGELRLANHEQFF. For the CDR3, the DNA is TGTGCCAGCAGCTTGGGGGAATTGAGACTAGCTAACCATGAGCAGTTCTTC.

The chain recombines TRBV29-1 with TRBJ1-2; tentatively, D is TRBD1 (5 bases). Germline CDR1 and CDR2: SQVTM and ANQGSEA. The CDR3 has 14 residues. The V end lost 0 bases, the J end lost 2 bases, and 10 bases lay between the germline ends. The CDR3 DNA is TGCAGCGTTGAAGATAAGGGGCGCAACTATGGCTACACCTTC. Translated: CSVEDKGRNYGYTF.

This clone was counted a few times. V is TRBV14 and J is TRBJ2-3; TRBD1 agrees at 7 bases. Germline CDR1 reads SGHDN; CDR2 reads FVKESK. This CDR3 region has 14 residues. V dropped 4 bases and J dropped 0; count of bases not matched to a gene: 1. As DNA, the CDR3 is TGTGCCAGCAGCCCGGGACAGAGCACAGATACGCAGTATTTT. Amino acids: CASSPGQSTDTQYF.

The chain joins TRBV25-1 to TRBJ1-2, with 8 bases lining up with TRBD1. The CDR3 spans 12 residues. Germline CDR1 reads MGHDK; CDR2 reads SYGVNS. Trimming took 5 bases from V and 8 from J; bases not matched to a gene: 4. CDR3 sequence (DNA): TGTGCCAGCAGTAGGACAGGGAGCGGCTACACCTTC. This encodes CASSRTGSGYTF.

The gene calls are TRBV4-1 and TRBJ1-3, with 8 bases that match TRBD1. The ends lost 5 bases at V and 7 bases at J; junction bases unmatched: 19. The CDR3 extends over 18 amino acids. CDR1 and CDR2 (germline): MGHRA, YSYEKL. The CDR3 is CASSSLPGQEITGNTIYF. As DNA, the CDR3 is TGCGCCAGCAGCTCTTTGCCGGGACAGGAGATTACGGGCAACACCATATATTTT.

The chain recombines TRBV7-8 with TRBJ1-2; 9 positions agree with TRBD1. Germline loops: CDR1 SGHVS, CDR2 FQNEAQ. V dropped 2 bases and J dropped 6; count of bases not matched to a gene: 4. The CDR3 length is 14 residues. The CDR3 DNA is TGTGCCAGCAGCTTAACAGGGGGCGCGGATGGCTACACCTTC. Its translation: CASSLTGGADGYTF.